These 21 T cell receptor beta chains were sequenced from one sample in a study of brain T cells in children with intractable seizures. Described time point: blood from clinic visit 5 months post-surgery; TSC patient then seizure free. Method: immunoSEQ multiplex PCR; TCRdb's copy keeps in-frame clones and lacks some. The table includes about 350,000 clones, 93% detected once. The material was peripheral blood, obtained roughly 5 months after surgery. The receptors stem from a boy under two years old with tuberous sclerosis and intractable seizures.

About this clone itself: The junction departs from the called germline gene at one end, perhaps through a read error. The chain recombines TRBV28 with TRBJ2-7; D is unclear. CDR3 length equals 13 residues. Germline loops: CDR1 MDHEN, CDR2 SYDVKM. The DNA of the CDR3 is TGTGCCAGCAGTCTCCGCGGAGATTCCCGAGAGAACTTC. Translating it yields CASSLRGDSRENF.

The chain employs TRBV5-1 and TRBJ1-5; no definite D call. V lost 0 bases and J lost 4, with 8 bases in between. This CDR3 has 14 residues. The germline V gene has CDR1 SGHRS and CDR2 YFSETQ. The CDR3 region is CASSLGLPNQPQHF. For the CDR3, the DNA is TGCGCCAGCAGCTTGGGTCTGCCTAATCAGCCCCAGCATTTT.

The chain recombines TRBV3-1 (or the pseudogene TRBV3-2) with TRBJ2-7; unclear D gene. The CDR3 runs 14 residues. Looked up from germline, CDR1 is LGHDT and CDR2 is YNNKEL (reference sequence). The V end lost 5 bases, the J end lost 0 bases, and 11 bases lay between the germline ends. CDR3 in DNA: TGTGCCAGCAGCTCTTACAGCACCTCCTACGAGCAGTACTTC. Its protein product is CASSSYSTSYEQYF.

The chain has TRBV27 and TRBJ2-5; possibly TRBD2 for D (6 bases). This CDR3 contains 14 residues. Looked up from germline, CDR1 is MNHEY and CDR2 is SMNVEV (reference sequence). V lost 6 bases and J lost 2, with 13 bases in between. The CDR3 region has the DNA TGTGCCAGCAGCTTCGGGGGATCGCAAGAGACCCAGTACTTC. This translates into CASSFGGSQETQYF.

The chain combines TRBV20-1 with TRBJ2-1; 9 bases match TRBD1. V dropped 5 bases and J dropped 7; count of bases not matched to a gene: 0. This CDR3 spans 11 amino acids. Germline-derived CDR1 and CDR2 are DFQATT and SNEGSKA (reference sequence). The CDR3 spells CSADRGNEQFF. The CDR3 nucleotides are TGCAGTGCTGACAGGGGGAATGAGCAGTTCTTC.

The genes are TRBV21-1 and TRBJ2-7. TRBV21-1 is a pseudogene locus. The CDR3 is made up of 16 amino acids. The DNA of the CDR3 is TGTGCCAGCAGCAAAGAGGAAGGGATCTGCGCCTACGAGCAGTACTTC. Its protein is CASSKEEGICAYEQYF.

CDR3 sequence (DNA): TGTGCCAGCAGCGTAGGGGACGGGGGCAGCTCCTACGAGCAGTACTTC. It yields the protein CASSVGDGGSSYEQYF. The V gene is TRBV9, the J gene TRBJ2-7, with D possibly being TRBD1 or TRBD2 (6 bases each). Trimming cost V 0 bases and J 0 bases, with 13 bases left between them. The CDR3 covers 16 residues. Germline CDR1 reads SGDLS; CDR2 reads YYNGEE.

V gene TRBV5-5 combines with J gene TRBJ2-7; perhaps TRBD1 as D (6 bases). Trimming took off 2 bases at V and 2 bases at J, with 17 bases between the two ends. CDR3 length: 16 amino acids. CDR1 is SGHKS and CDR2 is YYEKEE in the germline V gene (reference sequence). The DNA of the CDR3 is TGTGCCAGCAGCTTCCTTGCGTTAGGGGGTACCTACGAGCAGTACTTC. Translation gives CASSFLALGGTYEQYF. Full variable domain (missing parts from reference TRBV5-5 and TRBJ2-7): DAGVTQSPTHLIKTRGQQVTLRCSPISGHKSVSWYQQVLGQGPQFIFQYYEKEERGRGNFPDRFSARQFPNYSSELNVNALLLGDSALYLCASSFLALGGTYEQYFGPGTRLTVT.

The chain uses TRBV19 and TRBJ2-7, with D possibly TRBD2 on 5 matching bases. The CDR3 has 15 residues. The ends were cut back, 5 bases at V and 3 bases at J, with 17 bases in the middle. Germline V gene lookup returns CDR1 LNHDA and CDR2 SQIVND (reference sequence). The CDR3 region has the DNA TGTGCCAGTAGTTTCGGAGGAAGATTTAGCTACGAGCAGTACTTC. This codes for CASSFGGRFSYEQYF.

The J gene is TRBJ2-1, the V gene TRBV7-2; no clear D gene. The germline V gene has CDR1 SGHTA and CDR2 FQGNSA. This CDR3 region has 11 residues. Trimming took 1 base from V and 8 from J, leaving 3 bases between them. DNA of the CDR3: TGTGCCAGCAGCTTAGTGGATGAGCAGTTCTTC. It codes for CASSLVDEQFF.

The chain joins TRBV12-3 or TRBV12-4 to TRBJ2-7; D is undetermined. This CDR3 region has 11 residues. Trimming cost V 2 bases and J 6 bases, with 5 bases left between them. The CDR3 DNA follows: TGTGCCAGCAGTTTAAACAGCGAGCAGTACTTC. Its translation: CASSLNSEQYF.

The genes are TRBV5-4 and TRBJ2-2; no definite D call. The ends were cut back, 6 bases at V and 2 bases at J, with 8 bases in the middle. The CDR3 runs to 13 residues. The germline CDR1 and CDR2 sequences are SGHNT and YYREEE (reference sequence). The DNA for the CDR3 is TGTGCCAGCAAAAAGAGTAACACCGGGGAGCTGTTTTTT. Translating it yields CASKKSNTGELFF.

The chain couples TRBV5-4 to TRBJ1-2, with D unresolved. V was shortened by 6 bases and J by 3 bases, with 15 bases between the two germline ends. The CDR3 consists of 14 residues. The germline V gene has CDR1 SGHNT and CDR2 YYREEE (reference sequence). The CDR3: CASIPPDRDYGYTF. CDR3 DNA sequence: TGTGCCAGCATCCCCCCGGACCGGGACTATGGCTACACCTTC.

This sequence joins TRBV5-1 and TRBJ2-6, with D possibly called TRBD1 or TRBD2 (5 bases each). CDR3 size: 17 residues. CDR1 is SGHRS, CDR2 YFSETQ, per germline. Trimming left V 3 bases short and J 0 bases short, with 13 bases between. CDR3 in amino acids: CASSWAPGTSGANVLTF. The CDR3 coding sequence is TGCGCCAGCAGCTGGGCCCCCGGGACCTCTGGGGCCAACGTCCTGACTTTC.

The chain is built from TRBV9 and TRBJ2-3; tentatively, D is TRBD2 (5 bases). CDR1 and CDR2 from the germline V gene are SGDLS and YYNGEE. Between the trimmed V and J ends, which lost 0 bases and 3 bases, there was a span of 11 bases. CDR3 length equals 15 residues. The CDR3 nucleotides read TGTGCCAGCAGCGTAGGCGTGGGGAGAACAGATACGCAGTATTTT. Its protein product is CASSVGVGRTDTQYF.

The V and J genes are TRBV7-8 and TRBJ2-5; 7 bases fit TRBD2. Germline V gives CDR1 SGHVS, CDR2 FQNEAQ. The V segment lost 4 bases and the J segment 2 bases; nucleotides outside the gene matches: 4. The CDR3 is 14 residues long. The CDR3 sequence is CASSSSSGQETQYF. CDR3 nucleotide sequence: TGTGCCAGCAGCTCCTCTAGCGGACAAGAGACCCAGTACTTC.

Remarks on this clone: Other DNA sequences of this sample code for an identical CDR3. J is TRBJ2-7 and V is TRBV27, with a possible D match to TRBD1 (6 bases). The V and J ends lost 3 bases and 1 base respectively, with 7 bases between them. Germline V gene sequence: CDR1 MNHEY, CDR2 SMNVEV (reference sequence). CDR3 length equals 13 residues. The CDR3 DNA is TGTGCCAGCAGTTTCAGGGGTTCCTACGAGCAGTACTTC. Translated, it gives CASSFRGSYEQYF.

The rearrangement joins TRBV30 to TRBJ2-5; 9 bases map to TRBD2. The CDR3 is 13 amino acids. Trimming removed 7 bases from V and 1 base from J; junction bases left unmatched: 4. From germline, CDR1 is GTSNPN and CDR2 SVGIG (reference sequence). CDR3 nucleotide sequence: TGTGCCTCGACTAGCGGTGTCCAAGAGACCCAGTACTTC. Protein sequence: CASTSGVQETQYF.

The V gene is TRBV3-1 (or the pseudogene TRBV3-2), the J gene TRBJ2-7; D ambiguous. The V end lost 4 bases, the J end lost 1 base, and 23 bases lay between the germline ends. The CDR3 totals 18 residues. Germline V CDR1 and CDR2: LGHDT, YNNKEL (reference sequence). CDR3 sequence: CASSPSRSLRTESYEQYF. In DNA form, the CDR3 reads TGTGCCAGCAGCCCGTCCCGGTCCTTACGGACCGAATCCTACGAGCAGTACTTC.

This chain connects TRBV5-4 to TRBJ1-1; D possibly corresponds to TRBD1 (5 bases). The CDR3 covers 15 residues. Per germline, CDR1 SGHNT and CDR2 YYREEE (reference sequence). Trimming removed 3 bases from V and 2 bases from J, with 14 bases in between. The CDR3 region is CASSSGVRANTEAFF. The CDR3 DNA is TGTGCCAGCAGCTCGGGGGTCAGGGCCAACACTGAAGCTTTCTTT. The entire variable domain, with the rest obtained from reference TRBV5-4 and TRBJ1-1, is as follows: ETGVTQSPTHLIKTRGQQVTLRCSSQSGHNTVSWYQQALGQGPQFIFQYYREEENGRGNFPPRFSGLQFPNYSSELNVNALELDDSALYLCASSSGVRANTEAFFGQGTRLTVV.

The rearrangement links TRBV30 to TRBJ2-5; 8 bases match TRBD1. Germline CDR1 is GTSNPN and CDR2 is SVGIG (reference sequence). Unmatched junction bases numbered 3, after V lost 5 bases and J lost 7 bases. CDR3 length: 11 amino acids. CDR3 sequence: CAWGQGGTQYF. The DNA of the CDR3 is TGTGCCTGGGGACAGGGAGGGACCCAGTACTTC.